What follows are 26 T cell receptor beta chains derived from one specimen sequenced in a study of T cell responses to AZD1222 COVID-19 vaccine. This table comes from immunoSEQ multiplex PCR, and its TCRdb copy is limited to in-frame clones, with some not included. The sample contains some 100,000 clones, about 86% of which appear only once. This specimen was peripheral blood, taken 28 days after the second AZD1222 dose. These receptors all stem from an adult who received the AZD1222 COVID-19 vaccine.

This clone has more than one count but fewer than ten. This chain links TRBV6-5 with TRBJ2-7; the D gene is possibly TRBD2 (5 bases). Germline V gives CDR1 MNHEY, CDR2 SVGAGI. With 8 bases removed from V and 5 bases from J, the gap between germline ends came to 10 bases. The CDR3 has 11 residues. Written as DNA, the CDR3 is TGTGCCAGCGCGATCGGGGACGAGCAGTACTTC. Its protein product is CASAIGDEQYF.

CDR3 loop: CATSDSYRRSSTDTQYF. The CDR3 DNA sequence: TGTGCCACCAGTGATTCCTACAGGAGATCTAGCACAGATACGCAGTATTTT. This chain joins TRBV24-1 and TRBJ2-3; D is perhaps TRBD1 (5 bases). Germline loops: CDR1 KGHDR, CDR2 SFDVKD. This CDR3 region has 17 residues. The ends were cut back, 2 bases at V and 0 bases at J, with 14 bases in the middle.

V usage is TRBV7-2 and J usage is TRBJ2-3, with 10 nucleotides matching TRBD2. Germline CDR1 SGHTA, CDR2 FQGNSA. The CDR3 extends over 15 amino acids. V shed 5 bases and J 7 bases; nucleotides not matched to a gene: 9. For the CDR3, the DNA is TGTGCCAGCAGCAGGGGTGCTAGCGGGGGATATACGCAGTATTTT. This sequence encodes CASSRGASGGYTQYF.

This clone was detected only once. V and J are TRBV9 and TRBJ2-3, with 9 positions matching TRBD2. J gave up 1 base and V 0 bases, and 3 bases lay outside the gene matches. Germline CDR1 and CDR2: SGDLS and YYNGEE. There are 16 residues in the CDR3. CDR3 sequence: CASSVGERGGTDTQYF. The CDR3 DNA is TGTGCCAGCAGCGTAGGGGAGCGGGGGGGCACAGATACGCAGTATTTT.

A single count supports this clone. The chain is built from TRBV5-8 and TRBJ1-2; D call uncertain. Germline CDR1 SGHTS, CDR2 YDEGEE. V dropped 0 bases and J dropped 8 bases, with 14 bases sitting between them. CDR3 size: 14 residues. The CDR3 protein is CASSLAGVRRGYTF. CDR3 sequence (DNA): TGTGCCAGCAGCTTGGCTGGGGTGAGGCGCGGCTACACCTTC.

The chain links TRBV3-1 (or the pseudogene TRBV3-2) to TRBJ1-2, with a tentative D call TRBD1 (5 bases). With 4 bases removed from V and 4 bases from J, the gap between germline ends came to 16 bases. Germline CDR1 LGHDT, CDR2 YNNKEL (reference sequence). CDR3 length: 15 amino acids. The CDR3, as DNA: TGTGCCAGCAGCCTTAGCCGGGACTTGGGCTATGGCTACACCTTC. Translation gives CASSLSRDLGYGYTF.

V usage is TRBV4-1 and J usage is TRBJ1-5, with D uncertain. The CDR3 is 14 residues long. Germline assignment: CDR1 MGHRA and CDR2 YSYEKL. V was clipped by 0 bases and J by 6 bases, with 9 bases between them. The CDR3 DNA reads TGCGCCAGCAGCCAAGATCGTGGTGTTCAGCCCCAGCATTTT. As protein: CASSQDRGVQPQHF.

V gene TRBV6-5 combines with J gene TRBJ2-7, with D possibly TRBD2 on 5 matching bases. The germline V gene has CDR1 MNHEY and CDR2 SVGAGI. V lost 0 bases and J lost 0, with 12 bases in between. The CDR3 runs 16 residues. The CDR3 sequence: CASSYSAGVYSYEQYF. CDR3 nucleotides: TGTGCCAGCAGTTACTCGGCCGGGGTTTACTCCTACGAGCAGTACTTC.

This clone was seen just once. This chain links TRBV6-5 with TRBJ1-3, with D unclear. Trimming shortened V by 0 bases and J by 0 bases, and 6 bases separated the two germline ends. Germline V lookup: CDR1 MNHEY, CDR2 SVGAGI. This CDR3 region has 15 residues. CDR3 in DNA: TGTGCCAGCAGTTACTCTGTAGGCTCTGGAAACACCATATATTTT. This gives the protein CASSYSVGSGNTIYF.

The CDR3 DNA reads TGTGCCAGCAGCTATCCCGGGGGACGCGAGCAGTACTTC. Residues: CASSYPGGREQYF. This chain uses TRBV5-5 with TRBJ2-7, with D perhaps matching TRBD2 (6 bases). The CDR3 length is 13 residues. Per the germline V gene, CDR1 is SGHKS and CDR2 is YYEKEE (reference sequence). Trimming removed 3 bases at V and 6 bases at J, with 13 bases between.

The chain couples TRBV10-1 to TRBJ2-7, with 7 bases fitting TRBD1. This CDR3 is built from 14 residues. Germline V gene data show CDR1 as WNHNN and CDR2 as SYGVQD (reference sequence). J gave up 0 bases and V 3 bases, and 2 bases lay outside the gene matches. The chain's CDR3 is CASSEGGPSYEQYF. The CDR3, as DNA: TGCGCCAGCAGTGAAGGGGGCCCCTCCTACGAGCAGTACTTC.

This chain connects TRBV9 to TRBJ2-7; 11 nucleotides line up with TRBD1. This CDR3 region has 14 residues. In germline, CDR1 is SGDLS, CDR2 YYNGEE. With 3 bases clipped from V and 3 bases from J, the junction kept 2 bases outside the gene matches. For the CDR3, the DNA is TGTGCCAGCAGCGCCGGGACAGGGGGCTACGAGCAGTACTTC. Encoded protein: CASSAGTGGYEQYF.

The chain has TRBV7-9 and TRBJ1-6; 7 bases are a match to TRBD1. Germline CDR1 is SEHNR and CDR2 is FQNEAQ (reference sequence). Losses at the gene ends were 5 bases for V and 9 bases for J; bases not matched to a gene: 10. CDR3 size: 15 residues. CDR3 DNA: TGTGCCAGCAGCCTAGGACAGGCAGTGAGTTCACCCCTCCACTTT. Translated, it gives CASSLGQAVSSPLHF.

This chain uses TRBV9 with TRBJ2-5, with D unclear. V shed 0 bases and J shed 5 bases, with 14 bases lying between them. Germline CDR1 and CDR2: SGDLS and YYNGEE. This CDR3 has 15 residues. CDR3 DNA sequence: TGTGCCAGCAGCGTAGCTGTCGGCGTTGGTGAGACCCAGTACTTC. Protein product: CASSVAVGVGETQYF.

The chain has TRBV6-6 and TRBJ1-6; TRBD1 agrees at 9 bases. The trim removed 6 bases at V and 9 bases at J, leaving 12 bases unmatched. Germline loops: CDR1 MNHNY, CDR2 SVGAGI (reference sequence). CDR3 length: 16 amino acids. CDR3 residues: CASRPGQGAFSSPLHF. The CDR3 nucleotides read TGTGCCAGCAGACCGGGACAGGGCGCTTTTAGTTCACCCCTCCACTTT.

V and J are TRBV27 and TRBJ1-1, with D unclear. The CDR3 consists of 12 residues. CDR1 MNHEY and CDR2 SMNVEV come from the germline V gene (reference sequence). V lost 8 bases, J lost 1 base, and 8 bases lay in between. In DNA form, the CDR3 reads TGTGCCAGCGGATGGACGAACACTGAAGCTTTCTTT. It encodes CASGWTNTEAFF.

The chain uses TRBV11-3 and TRBJ2-2, with 7 bases identical to TRBD2. This CDR3 is built from 20 residues. CDR1 SGHNT and CDR2 YENEEA come from the germline V gene. Trimming cost V 0 bases and J 1 base; bases outside gene matches: 14. CDR3 sequence reads: CASSLDLFPLGEGNTGELFF. As DNA, the CDR3 is TGTGCCAGCAGCTTAGATTTGTTCCCCCTAGGGGAGGGGAACACCGGGGAGCTGTTTTTT.

CDR3 sequence: CASSTGLAGNTDTQYF. The CDR3 coding sequence is TGCGCCAGCAGCACTGGACTAGCGGGAAACACAGATACGCAGTATTTT. The genes are TRBV10-1 and TRBJ2-3, with TRBD2 matching over 12 bases. CDR1 is WNHNN, CDR2 SYGVQD, per germline (reference sequence). The CDR3 is 16 amino acids. Germline trimming cut 6 bases from V and 2 bases from J; bases unmatched to any gene: 6.

The chain joins TRBV5-1 to TRBJ2-7; 11 bases match TRBD1. The CDR3 extends over 17 amino acids. Trimming at V came to 4 bases and at J to 5 bases, leaving 14 bases not matched to a gene. Germline CDR1 and CDR2: SGHRS and YFSETQ. The DNA for the CDR3 is TGCGCCAGCAGCGAATACGGTGGGGGACAGGGGGGCCACGAGCAGTACTTC. Protein product: CASSEYGGGQGGHEQYF. Full variable domain (remainder filled in from reference TRBV5-1 and TRBJ2-7): KAGVTQTPRYLIKTRGQQVTLSCSPISGHRSVSWYQQTPGQGLQFLFEYFSETQRNKGNFPGRFSGRQFSNSRSEMNVSTLELGDSALYLCASSEYGGGQGGHEQYFGPGTRLTVT.

The chain has TRBV2 and TRBJ1-5; D may be TRBD1 (5 bases). The CDR3 contains 16 residues. Germline V CDR1 and CDR2: SNHLY, FYNNEI. V was trimmed by 1 base and J by 0 bases, leaving 10 bases between them. In nucleotides, the CDR3 is TGTGCCAGCAGTGAAGTGGGCAGGGATAGCAATCAGCCCCAGCATTTT. Translation: CASSEVGRDSNQPQHF.

The CDR3 region is CASSENRSGGYTF. CDR3 coding DNA: TGTGCCAGCAGTGAAAACAGGTCGGGCGGCTACACCTTC. This chain uses TRBV6-1 with TRBJ1-2; possible D gene TRBD1, 5 bases. This CDR3 comprises 13 residues. Germline-derived CDR1 and CDR2 are MNHNS and SASEGT. The germline V and J ends were trimmed by 2 bases and 8 bases, with 12 bases remaining between them.

The rearrangement joins TRBV4-3 to TRBJ1-1; 12 bases agree with TRBD1. The CDR3 has 18 residues. V lost 0 bases and J lost 0; bases outside the gene matches: 5. CDR1 and CDR2 from the germline V gene are LGHNA and YSLEER. The CDR3 nucleotides read TGCGCCAGCAGCCAAGAGACCGGGACAGGGGGCCTGAACACTGAAGCTTTCTTT. Its protein is CASSQETGTGGLNTEAFF.

The rearrangement links TRBV5-1 to TRBJ2-3, with 8 bases aligning to TRBD2. Trimming cost V 7 bases and J 2 bases; bases outside gene matches: 6. The length of the CDR3 is 14 residues. Germline V lookup: CDR1 SGHRS, CDR2 YFSETQ. CDR3 nucleotides: TGCGCCAGCGCCAGCGGGAGCAACACAGATACGCAGTATTTT. Protein sequence: CASASGSNTDTQYF.

Only a few counts were recorded for this clone. The chain recombines TRBV7-2 with TRBJ1-1; D might be TRBD1 (6 bases). Germline V gene data show CDR1 as SGHTA and CDR2 as FQGNSA. The CDR3 is 19 residues long. V was shortened by 1 base and J by 5 bases, with 26 bases between the two germline ends. The CDR3 region is CASSLVGGEQGSFITEAFF. The CDR3 region has the DNA TGTGCCAGCAGCTTAGTGGGGGGGGAACAGGGTAGCTTCATTACTGAAGCTTTCTTT.

This chain links TRBV5-4 with TRBJ1-2; possibly TRBD1 for D (6 bases). The CDR3 length is 14 residues. Germline V gene sequence: CDR1 SGHNT, CDR2 YYREEE (reference sequence). V was clipped by 1 base and J by 8 bases, with 15 bases between them. CDR3 nucleotide sequence: TGTGCCAGCAGCTTGCTAGGGGGATTCGAAGGCTACACCTTC. Translated: CASSLLGGFEGYTF.

This chain uses TRBV12-3 or TRBV12-4 with TRBJ1-1; a weak D match, TRBD1 (6 bases). The CDR3 length is 13 residues. V lost 6 bases and J lost 4, with 12 bases in between. The CDR3 is CASSQTGRTEAFF. CDR3 DNA: TGTGCCAGCAGCCAAACAGGGCGCACTGAAGCTTTCTTT.